A single sample gave rise to the 17 T cell receptor beta chains below, sequenced in a study of blood T cells in healthy people across ages. Combining a sample-barcoded 5' primer with a J-beta primer mix, a second PCR ran for roughly 7 to 11 cycles. One entry per CDR3 protein results from TCRdb running MiXCR on the 5' RACE reads. The sample includes some 900,000 distinct CDR3 sequences, under 30% of them seen just once. Material: blood. These receptors originate from an elderly woman in good health.

To note about this clonotype: Germline and junction disagree at one end, which may indicate a read error. V usage is TRBV6-5 and J usage is TRBJ1-1; D not resolved. The CDR3 extends over 13 amino acids. Germline CDR1 reads MNHEY; CDR2 reads SVGAGI. The DNA of the CDR3 is TGTGCCAGCAGTGACACCGCCCGACGTGAAGTTTTCTTT. As protein: CASSDTARREVFF.

This clonotype has at least ten counts. This chain links TRBV27 with TRBJ2-5, with TRBD2 identical over 7 bases. The V gene end was trimmed by 4 bases and the J gene end by 7 bases; junction bases not matched to a gene: 9. Germline values: CDR1 MNHEY, CDR2 SMNVEV (reference sequence). This CDR3 contains 14 residues. The CDR3: CASSSSSPGGTQYF. The CDR3 nucleotides read TGTGCCAGCAGTTCCTCCAGTCCGGGAGGGACCCAGTACTTC.

The table lists this clonotype with many counts. DNA of the CDR3: TGTGCCAGCAGCGCACACCGGACAGGGATATCCGAGCAGTACTTC. This gives the protein CASSAHRTGISEQYF. The chain links TRBV9 to TRBJ2-7, with 8 bases identical to TRBD1. Trimming took 3 bases from V and 6 from J; bases not matched to a gene: 11. Germline values: CDR1 SGDLS, CDR2 YYNGEE. The CDR3 contains 15 residues.

With regard to this clonotype: This may arise from a read error, as a much more abundant clone is one base away. The rearrangement joins TRBV7-9 to TRBJ1-2; unclear D gene. The CDR3 sequence is 15 residues long. The germline V gene has CDR1 SEHNR and CDR2 FQNEAQ (reference sequence). CDR3 sequence reads: CASTTKGWVNYDYTF. Written as DNA, the CDR3 is TGTGCCAGCACCACCAAAGGGTGGGTGAACTATGACTACACCTTC. Full variable domain (missing parts from reference TRBV7-9 and TRBJ1-2): DTGVSQNPRHKITKRGQNVTFRCDPISEHNRLYWYRQTLGQGPEFLTYFQNEAQLEKSRLLSDRFSAERPKGSFSTLEIQRTEQGDSAMYLCASTTKGWVNYDYTFGSGTRLTVV.

For this clonotype: This may arise from a read error, as a much more abundant clone is one base away. The rearrangement uses TRBV7-2 and TRBJ2-1, with 7 bases lining up with TRBD1. Per germline, CDR1 SGHTA and CDR2 FQGNSA. The CDR3 extends over 15 amino acids. The V and J ends lost 1 base and 8 bases, in that order; junction bases with no gene match: 8. In DNA, the CDR3 is TGTGCCAGCAGCTTAGTACAGGGGTTATACGATGAGCAGTTCTTC. Translated, it gives CASSLVQGLYDEQFF.

This clonotype has at least ten counts. The J gene is TRBJ2-6, the V gene TRBV20-1; no clear D gene. CDR3 length equals 16 residues. From germline, CDR1 is DFQATT and CDR2 SNEGSKA (reference sequence). Deletions cut 3 bases from V and 0 bases from J, with 12 bases between. The CDR3 here is CSASASLNSGANVLTF. CDR3 DNA sequence: TGCAGTGCTAGTGCATCGCTAAACTCTGGGGCCAACGTCCTGACTTTC.

This clonotype has more than one count but fewer than ten. The chain carries TRBV28 and TRBJ2-1; 10 bases fit TRBD2. The germline V gene encodes CDR1 MDHEN and CDR2 SYDVKM. V trimming: 6 bases; J trimming: 3 bases; junction bases outside the gene matches: 8. The CDR3 totals 16 residues. The CDR3 DNA reads TGTGCCAGCAGGTGGACTAGCGGAGATAGCTACAATGAGCAGTTCTTC. This sequence encodes CASRWTSGDSYNEQFF. Looking up the rest from reference TRBV28 and TRBJ2-1 gives the full variable domain: DVKVTQSSRYLVKRTGEKVFLECVQDMDHENMFWYRQDPGLGLRLIYFSYDVKMKEKGDIPEGYSVSREKKERFSLILESASTNQTSMYLCASRWTSGDSYNEQFFGPGTRLTVL.

The chain recombines TRBV20-1 with TRBJ2-1; 14 bases map to TRBD2. CDR3 size: 15 residues. Germline V CDR1 and CDR2: DFQATT, SNEGSKA (reference sequence). Trimming removed 6 bases from V and 12 bases from J; junction bases left unmatched: 13. CDR3 sequence (DNA): TGCAGTGCCAGATACGGACTAGCGGGAGGTCTCGGGCAGTTCTTC. The encoded protein is CSARYGLAGGLGQFF.

The rearrangement uses TRBV20-1 and TRBJ1-2; tentatively, D is TRBD1 (5 bases). The CDR3 is 14 residues long. The ends were cut back, 0 bases at V and 5 bases at J, with 13 bases in the middle. Per germline, CDR1 DFQATT and CDR2 SNEGSKA (reference sequence). The CDR3 here is CSARETRDSYGYTF. The CDR3 DNA is TGCAGTGCTAGAGAAACCCGGGACTCATATGGCTACACCTTC.

Comment on this clonotype: At one end the junction does not follow the germline gene, possibly because of a read error. The genes are TRBV7-7 and TRBJ2-5, with no clear D. Germline V lookup: CDR1 SSHAT, CDR2 FNYEAQ (reference sequence). This CDR3 has 15 residues. The CDR3 region has the DNA TGTGCTAGCAGCTTAAGCCATAAGTGGGGAGAGACCCAGTACTTC. This sequence encodes CASSLSHKWGETQYF.

As for this clonotype: A read error is possible here, since a much larger clone lies one base away. The J gene is TRBJ1-5, the V gene TRBV5-1, with D maybe TRBD1 (5 bases). The CDR3 spans 17 residues. The germline V and J ends were trimmed by 0 bases and 5 bases, with 18 bases remaining between them. Germline lookup yields CDR1 SGHRS and CDR2 YFSETQ. CDR3 sequence: CASSLGAGPGDYQPQHF. The CDR3 DNA reads as TGCGCCAGCAGCTTGGGCGCCGGCCCGGGGGACTATCAGCCCCAGCATTTT.

This clonotype was recorded a few times. One end of the junction varies from germline; a read error may be responsible. The chain links TRBV20-1 to TRBJ2-1; TRBD1 might be the D (6 bases). From germline, CDR1 is DFQATT and CDR2 SNEGSKA (reference sequence). The CDR3 loop spans 12 amino acids. The CDR3 loop is CRARGQYNEQFF. The CDR3 nucleotides read TGCAGGGCTAGAGGACAGTACAATGAGCAGTTCTTC.

With respect to this clonotype: This may stem from a read error, because a much larger clone lies one nucleotide away. The V gene is TRBV7-9, the J gene TRBJ2-1, with 7 nucleotides matching TRBD1. With V trimmed by 6 bases and J by 2 bases, 4 bases remained unmatched. The CDR3 totals 14 residues. The germline V gene encodes CDR1 SEHNR and CDR2 FQNEAQ (reference sequence). CDR3 in amino acids: CASSWGQTYNEQFF. CDR3 bases: TGTGCCAGCAGTTGGGGACAGACCTACAATGAGCAGTTCTTC.

There are a few counts of this clonotype. V and J are TRBV4-3 and TRBJ1-2; no reliable D call. The CDR3 is made up of 16 amino acids. Germline V gene data show CDR1 as LGHNA and CDR2 as YSLEER. V lost 0 bases and J 6 bases, leaving 17 bases between the germline ends. CDR3 sequence (DNA): TGCGCCAGCAGCCAAGAAGATGCCAGAGGATTTGATGGCTACACCTTC. Residues: CASSQEDARGFDGYTF.

The chain employs TRBV7-2 and TRBJ1-5; D is possibly TRBD1 (5 bases). The CDR3 is made up of 15 amino acids. The germline CDR1 and CDR2 sequences are SGHTA and FQGNSA. V shed 1 base and J shed 9 bases, with 16 bases lying between them. The CDR3 here is CASSLEPGIVRPQHF. The CDR3 DNA reads TGTGCCAGCAGCTTAGAGCCAGGGATCGTTCGGCCCCAGCATTTT.

This clonotype was detected many times. The chain has TRBV7-2 and TRBJ2-3, with TRBD1 as a possible D gene (5 bases). Trimming removed 0 bases from V and 4 bases from J, with 14 bases in between. There are 16 residues in the CDR3. Germline V gene sequence: CDR1 SGHTA, CDR2 FQGNSA. CDR3 region: CASSLAGFTRADTQYF. The CDR3 DNA reads TGTGCCAGCAGCTTAGCTGGGTTCACCAGGGCAGATACGCAGTATTTT.

The chain recombines TRBV18 with TRBJ1-5, with D uncertain. There are 15 residues in the CDR3. Germline values: CDR1 KGHSH, CDR2 LQKENI. V gave up 6 bases and J gave up 7 bases, with 19 bases separating them. The CDR3 coding sequence is TGTGCCAGCTCCCCCCGGGTAGGGCCGGCCCAGCCCCAGCATTTT. Protein product: CASSPRVGPAQPQHF.